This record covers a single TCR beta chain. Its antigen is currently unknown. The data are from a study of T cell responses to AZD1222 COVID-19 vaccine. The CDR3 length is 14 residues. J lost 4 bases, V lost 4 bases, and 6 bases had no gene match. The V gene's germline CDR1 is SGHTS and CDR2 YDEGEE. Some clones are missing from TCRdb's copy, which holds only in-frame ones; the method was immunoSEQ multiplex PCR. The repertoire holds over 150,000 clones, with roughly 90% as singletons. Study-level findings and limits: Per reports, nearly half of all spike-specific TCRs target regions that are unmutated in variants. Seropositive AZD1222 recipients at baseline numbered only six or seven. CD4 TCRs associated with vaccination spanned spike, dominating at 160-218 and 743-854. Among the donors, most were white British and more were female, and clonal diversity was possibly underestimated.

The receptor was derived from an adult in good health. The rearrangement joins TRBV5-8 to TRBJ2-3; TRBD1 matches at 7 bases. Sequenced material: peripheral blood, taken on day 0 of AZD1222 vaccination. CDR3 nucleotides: TGTGCCAGCAGCCTAGGTGGGACAGCAGATACGCAGTATTTT. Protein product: CASSLGGTADTQYF.